This T cell receptor (beta chain) was profiled in a study of CD8 T cells in Susac syndrome. Germline CDR1 SEHNR, CDR2 FQNEAQ (reference sequence). With 5 bases removed from V and 4 bases from J, the gap between germline ends came to 10 bases. The CDR3 totals 13 residues. cDNA came from 0.5 to 1 ug RNA primed by random hexamers. TCRdb called the immunoSEQ multiplex PCR reads again in MiXCR, with one record for every CDR3 protein. The table has roughly 120,000 distinct CDR3 sequences, around 95% seen once; the top ten hold 0.095% to 0.1%. Material for sequencing was CD4+ T cells from PBMCs. This sequence originates from a human donor in good health. The rearrangement links TRBV7-9 to TRBJ2-3; D is unclear. The CDR3: CASSNDPADTQYF. CDR3 sequence (DNA): TGTGCCAGCAGCAACGACCCGGCAGATACGCAGTATTTT.